The text below deals with one T cell receptor beta chain. The antigen is not known. At one end, the junction sequence differs from germline, possibly due to a read error. These data are taken from a study of tumor-infiltrating lymphocytes in primary liver carcinoma. Points from the study as a whole: Unsorted bulk samples meant CD4+ and CD8+ repertoires went uncompared.

Reverse transcription of about 500 ng total RNA with a constant-region primer produced TCR beta cDNA. The TCR beta library was amplified through three nested multiplex PCR rounds in a modified ARM-PCR procedure. The two initial PCR rounds, approximately 10 cycles each, used TRBV1-TRBV30 forward and C-beta reverse primers. TCRdb ran MiXCR on the multiplex PCR reads and lists one entry per CDR3 protein. The top ten hold 15% to 20% of the sample, which has a few hundred thousand distinct CDR3 sequences, more than 55% seen once. The V gene's germline CDR1 is MNHEY and CDR2 SVGAGI. CDR3 length equals 15 residues. Unsorted whole blood supplied the blood RNA, and germline DNA was isolated too.

The sequence derives from a woman aged 25 to 39 with primary liver carcinoma and hepatitis B virus infection. Source material: peripheral blood. The genes are TRBV6-5 and TRBJ1-5, with 10 bases lining up with TRBD1. CDR3 sequence: CTSSRDRGGNRPQHF. For the CDR3, the DNA is TGTACCAGCAGTCGGGACAGGGGAGGGAACCGGCCCCAGCATTTT.